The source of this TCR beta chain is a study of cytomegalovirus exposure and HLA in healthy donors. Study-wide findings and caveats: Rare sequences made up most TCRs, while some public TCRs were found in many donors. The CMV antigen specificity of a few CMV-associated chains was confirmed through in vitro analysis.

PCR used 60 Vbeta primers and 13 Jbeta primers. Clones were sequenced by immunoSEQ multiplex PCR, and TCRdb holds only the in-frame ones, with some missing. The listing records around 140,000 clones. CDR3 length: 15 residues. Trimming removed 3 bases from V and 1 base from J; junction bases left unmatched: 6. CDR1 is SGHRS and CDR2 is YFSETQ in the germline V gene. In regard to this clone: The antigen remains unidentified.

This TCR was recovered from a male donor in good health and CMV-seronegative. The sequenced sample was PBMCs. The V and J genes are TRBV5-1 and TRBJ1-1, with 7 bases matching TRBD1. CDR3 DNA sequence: TGCGCCAGCAGCTATATGACAGGGTCGAACACTGAAGCTTTCTTT. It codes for CASSYMTGSNTEAFF.